Presented here are 31 T cell receptor beta chains from one specimen sequenced in a study of metastatic and nonmetastatic thyroid tumors. TCRdb re-called the PCR reads via MiXCR. This sample carries some 40,000 clones, 15% to 20% of them seen once, and the ten largest clones take approximately 20%. All patients reached thyroid surgery having received no treatment beforehand. The specimen sequenced was blood. The receptors derive from a female donor with papillary thyroid cancer or a benign thyroid nodule (not recorded which). Some clones in this sample may be carry-over from other donors' samples.

The sample holds a few counts of this clone. The genes are TRBV6-6 and TRBJ2-1; TRBD1 aligns across 8 bases. This CDR3 is 17 amino acids long. V shed 0 bases and J 2 bases; nucleotides not matched to a gene: 6. CDR1 MNHNY and CDR2 SVGAGI come from the germline V gene (reference sequence). CDR3 sequence (DNA): TGTGCCAGCAGTTACTCCCGGACAGGGACCCCCTACAATGAGCAGTTCTTC. It encodes CASSYSRTGTPYNEQFF.

This chain links TRBV11-1 with TRBJ2-3; D gene uncertain. CDR3 length: 16 residues. V was trimmed by 5 bases and J by 2 bases, leaving 17 bases between them. The germline CDR1 and CDR2 sequences are SGHAT and FQDESV (reference sequence). This chain's CDR3 is CASSRNPGGDTDTQYF. CDR3 bases: TGTGCCAGCAGCCGAAACCCGGGTGGTGACACAGATACGCAGTATTTT. The full variable domain, completed using reference TRBV11-1 and TRBJ2-3, is EAEVAQSPRYKITEKSQAVAFWCDPISGHATLYWYRQILGQGPELLVQFQDESVVDDSQLPKDRFSAERLKGVDSTLKIQPAELGDSAMYLCASSRNPGGDTDTQYFGPGTRLTVL.

Note on this clone: A read error may explain this, as a much larger clone is one base away. This chain connects TRBV20-1 to TRBJ2-1; D not resolved. The ends were cut back, 6 bases at V and 8 bases at J, with 11 bases in the middle. Germline-derived CDR1 and CDR2 are DFQATT and SNEGSKA (reference sequence). This CDR3 region has 11 residues. As DNA, the CDR3 is TGCAGTGCGCCCCGCGTGTATGAGCAGTTCTTC. As protein: CSAPRVYEQFF.

Regarding this clone: Since a much larger clone is just one base distant, this may be a read error. The genes are TRBV11-1 and TRBJ2-3, with TRBD2 matching over 10 bases. CDR3 length equals 16 residues. With V trimmed by 5 bases and J by 1 base, 6 bases remained unmatched. Germline values: CDR1 SGHAT, CDR2 FQDESV (reference sequence). The CDR3 DNA reads as TGTGCCAGCAGCGGAGGGACTAGCGTACGCACAGATACGCAGTATTTT. Translating it yields CASSGGTSVRTDTQYF.

This clone was seen repeatedly, ten times or more. The rearrangement uses TRBV19 and TRBJ1-5; tentative D call: TRBD1 (5 bases). Trimming cost V 6 bases and J 5 bases, with 20 bases left between them. Germline CDR1 LNHDA, CDR2 SQIVND (reference sequence). CDR3 length: 16 residues. The CDR3 sequence is CASSRRQHLRDQPQHF. CDR3 coding DNA: TGTGCCAGTAGCAGGAGACAGCACCTAAGGGATCAGCCCCAGCATTTT.

This clone has a count of ten or more. This sample also contains other DNA sequences that code for the same CDR3. The V and J genes are TRBV2 and TRBJ2-3; TRBD2 agrees at 8 bases. Germline-derived CDR1 and CDR2 are SNHLY and FYNNEI. This CDR3 contains 14 residues. V shed 10 bases, J shed 4 bases, and the junction held 10 bases outside the gene matches. The CDR3 DNA follows: TGTGCCAACAAAGCGGGAGCGAGGTCAGATACGCAGTATTTT. This gives the protein CANKAGARSDTQYF.

This clone showed up many times. This chain uses TRBV20-1 with TRBJ2-3; D remains unclear. Trimming removed 5 bases at V and 2 bases at J, with 11 bases between. CDR1 and CDR2 from the germline V gene are DFQATT and SNEGSKA (reference sequence). The CDR3 has 13 residues. In DNA form, the CDR3 reads TGCAGTGCTGCGGAACCTACCACAGATACGCAGTATTTT. Its translation is CSAAEPTTDTQYF.

The chain combines TRBV29-1 with TRBJ1-2; 7 bases fit TRBD1. CDR3 length equals 12 residues. J was trimmed by 7 bases and V by 3 bases; bases with no gene match: 5. Germline CDR1 and CDR2: SQVTM and ANQGSEA. The CDR3 loop is CSVEGQGGGYTF. In DNA, the CDR3 is TGCAGCGTTGAGGGGCAGGGGGGTGGCTACACCTTC.

This chain uses TRBV30 with TRBJ1-4; D ambiguous. Germline V gives CDR1 GTSNPN, CDR2 SVGIG (reference sequence). The CDR3 covers 15 residues. Trimming stripped 2 bases from V and 7 bases from J, with 17 bases between. The CDR3 DNA is TGTGCCTGGAGTCCATGGGGTAGTCAGAGTGAAAAACTGTTTTTT. Translation gives CAWSPWGSQSEKLFF.

V is TRBV28 and J is TRBJ1-3; 9 bases are shared with TRBD1. This CDR3 is built from 15 residues. Germline V gene sequence: CDR1 MDHEN, CDR2 SYDVKM. The V and J ends lost 4 bases and 4 bases, in that order; junction bases with no gene match: 5. This CDR3 is CASSSPGQGGNTIYF. For the CDR3, the DNA is TGTGCCAGCAGTTCTCCGGGACAGGGAGGAAACACCATATATTTT.

This clone was detected ten times or more. V is TRBV6-2 or TRBV6-3 and J is TRBJ2-6, with D perhaps matching TRBD1 or TRBD2 (5 bases each). Germline-derived CDR1 and CDR2 are MNHEY and SVGEGT. V lost 2 bases and J lost 1, with 6 bases in between. The CDR3 is made up of 15 amino acids. The DNA for the CDR3 is TGTGCCAGCAGTTACGAGGGGTCTGGGGCCAACGTCCTGACTTTC. Translated, it gives CASSYEGSGANVLTF.

This clone was seen at least ten times. The V gene is TRBV6-2 or TRBV6-3, the J gene TRBJ2-3; no clear D gene. CDR1 and CDR2 (germline): MNHEY, SVGEGT. Trimming removed 1 base at V and 6 bases at J, with 5 bases between. The CDR3 runs to 12 residues. CDR3 in DNA: TGTGCCAGCAGTTACTTTAGGGATACGCAGTATTTT. It encodes CASSYFRDTQYF.

The chain links TRBV5-1 to TRBJ1-2, with 7 bases that match TRBD1. The length of the CDR3 is 13 residues. Losses at the gene ends were 4 bases for V and 8 bases for J; bases not matched to a gene: 8. CDR1 is SGHRS and CDR2 is YFSETQ in the germline V gene. CDR3 sequence reads: CASSLTGSEGYTF. CDR3 nucleotide sequence: TGCGCCAGCAGCCTGACAGGGTCGGAAGGCTACACCTTC.

In this sample, this clone turned up many times. The gene calls are TRBV5-6 and TRBJ1-6; TRBD1 agrees at 7 bases. This CDR3 is 15 amino acids long. The junction had 6 bases not matched to a gene; V was cut back by 1 base and J by 8 bases. The germline V gene has CDR1 SGHDT and CDR2 YYEEEE. CDR3 amino acids: CASSLFGDSDSPLHF. DNA for the CDR3: TGTGCCAGCAGCTTGTTCGGGGACAGCGATTCACCCCTCCACTTT.

This clone was counted at least ten times. The chain recombines TRBV12-3 or TRBV12-4 with TRBJ1-2, with TRBD1 as a possible D gene (6 bases). The ends were cut back, 5 bases at V and 2 bases at J, with 9 bases in the middle. The length of the CDR3 is 13 residues. CDR3 region: CASSRDKNYGYTF. The CDR3 nucleotides are TGTGCCAGCAGTAGGGACAAAAACTATGGCTACACCTTC.

The V call is TRBV10-3, the J call TRBJ2-7; D is unclear. The CDR3 length is 15 residues. Germline assignment: CDR1 ENHRY and CDR2 SYGVKD. Deletions cut 0 bases from V and 4 bases from J, with 13 bases between. For the CDR3, the DNA is TGTGCCATCAGTGAGTCTATGGGTAGTAGATACGAGCAGTACTTC. Protein product: CAISESMGSRYEQYF.

The chain couples TRBV7-8 to TRBJ1-2; D is possibly TRBD1 (6 bases). The germline V gene has CDR1 SGHVS and CDR2 FQNEAQ. The V end lost 2 bases, the J end lost 5 bases, and 18 bases lay between the germline ends. CDR3 length equals 16 residues. This chain's CDR3 is CASSLTTPGHPYGYTF. DNA for the CDR3: TGTGCCAGCAGCTTAACCACACCGGGACATCCATATGGCTACACCTTC.

As for this clone: Germline and junction disagree at one end, which may indicate a read error. The rearrangement uses TRBV13 and TRBJ2-7; D gene uncertain. The CDR3 loop spans 13 amino acids. Germline CDR1 is PRHDT and CDR2 is FYEKMQ (reference sequence). The CDR3 protein is CASILGIPYEQYF. CDR3 nucleotide sequence: TGTGCCAGCATCTTAGGGATTCCCTACGAGCAGTACTTC.

The rearrangement links TRBV2 to TRBJ1-2; D is unresolved. V was pared by 5 bases and J by 1 base, with 8 bases between. CDR1 and CDR2 from the germline V gene are SNHLY and FYNNEI. CDR3 size: 13 residues. The CDR3 region has the DNA TGTGCCAGCAGTCGTGACATTAACTATGGCTACACCTTC. Its protein product is CASSRDINYGYTF.

This clone has at least ten counts. This rearrangement joins TRBV9 to TRBJ2-5; 7 nucleotides line up with TRBD2. The CDR3 sequence is 17 residues long. J gave up 0 bases and V 3 bases, and 11 bases lay outside the gene matches. Germline V gives CDR1 SGDLS, CDR2 YYNGEE. The CDR3 is CASSEGGITSDQETQYF. Here the CDR3 DNA reads TGTGCCAGCAGCGAGGGAGGGATAACTAGCGACCAAGAGACCCAGTACTTC. The full variable domain, completed using reference TRBV9 and TRBJ2-5, is DSGVTQTPKHLITATGQRVTLRCSPRSGDLSVYWYQQSLDQGLQFLIQYYNGEERAKGNILERFSAQQFPDLHSELNLSSLELGDSALYFCASSEGGITSDQETQYFGPGTRLLVL.

The sample holds many counts of this clone. The V gene is TRBV7-2, the J gene TRBJ2-2; possibly TRBD1 or TRBD2 for D (5 bases each). The CDR3 spans 16 residues. The ends were cut back, 10 bases at V and 0 bases at J, with 18 bases in the middle. CDR1 is SGHTA and CDR2 is FQGNSA in the germline V gene. CDR3 amino acids: CATRQPWGSNTGELFF. For the CDR3, the DNA is TGTGCCACAAGACAGCCGTGGGGGTCGAACACCGGGGAGCTGTTTTTT.

This clone was detected many times. The J gene is TRBJ2-5, the V gene TRBV7-9; possibly TRBD2 for D (7 bases). Germline-derived CDR1 and CDR2 are SEHNR and FQNEAQ (reference sequence). The V end lost 4 bases, the J end lost 5 bases, and 20 bases lay between the germline ends. CDR3 length: 16 residues. For the CDR3, the DNA is TGTGCCAGCAGCTCACCCAGACGGGGGGCCGGGGAGACCCAGTACTTC. It specifies CASSSPRRGAGETQYF.

This clone was seen many times. The chain is built from TRBV28 and TRBJ1-1, with 7 bases lining up with TRBD1. The CDR3 runs to 13 residues. V trimming: 7 bases; J trimming: 7 bases; junction bases outside the gene matches: 9. Per the germline V gene, CDR1 is MDHEN and CDR2 is SYDVKM. The DNA for the CDR3 is TGTGCCAGCACCTACAGGGGAGGAATTGAAGCTTTCTTT. Encoded protein: CASTYRGGIEAFF.

In this sample, this clone turned up many times. The V gene is TRBV20-1, the J gene TRBJ2-3; 7 bases align to TRBD2. The germline CDR1 and CDR2 sequences are DFQATT and SNEGSKA (reference sequence). This CDR3 has 17 amino acids. J was trimmed by 5 bases and V by 3 bases; bases with no gene match: 17. The CDR3 DNA reads TGCAGTGCTAGTGGTTCGCGCGGGAGTTCGTTCGGAGATACGCAGTATTTT. Protein product: CSASGSRGSSFGDTQYF.

This clone showed up many times. This chain uses TRBV2 with TRBJ2-2, with a weak D call TRBD1 (6 bases). The CDR3 is 14 residues long. V dropped 7 bases and J dropped 4 bases, with 13 bases sitting between them. Germline-derived CDR1 and CDR2 are SNHLY and FYNNEI. The CDR3 nucleotides are TGTGCCAGCATTACAGGGATGGGCACCGGGGAGCTGTTTTTT. Its protein product is CASITGMGTGELFF.

This clone was seen repeatedly, ten times or more. This chain connects TRBV5-1 to TRBJ2-3; no clear D. This CDR3 has 15 amino acids. Germline CDR1 reads SGHRS; CDR2 reads YFSETQ. V was cut by 3 bases and J by 0 bases, with 11 bases left in between. CDR3 loop: CASSSNIFSTDTQYF. CDR3 nucleotide sequence: TGCGCCAGCAGCTCCAACATCTTCAGCACAGATACGCAGTATTTT.

A note on this clone: A single base separates this from a much larger clone, so it may be a read error. The chain carries TRBV5-4 and TRBJ2-1; maybe TRBD2 (6 bases). The CDR3 extends over 14 amino acids. CDR1 is SGHNT, CDR2 YYREEE, per germline (reference sequence). Deletions cut 0 bases from V and 5 bases from J, with 9 bases between. This chain's CDR3 is CASSLVWTNNEQFF. DNA for the CDR3: TGTGCCAGCAGCTTGGTCTGGACTAACAATGAGCAGTTCTTC.

This clone was recorded many times. The chain links TRBV4-1 to TRBJ2-7, with D possibly matching TRBD2 (6 bases). The CDR3 extends over 16 amino acids. Germline V lookup: CDR1 MGHRA, CDR2 YSYEKL. Trimming took off 4 bases at V and 7 bases at J, with 23 bases between the two ends. Here the CDR3 reads CASSLSEGLHPGEQYF. Here the CDR3 DNA reads TGCGCCAGCAGCCTCTCGGAGGGCCTCCACCCTGGGGAGCAGTACTTC.

The chain employs TRBV11-2 and TRBJ1-2; D might be TRBD1 (6 bases). The V gene lost 0 bases and the J gene lost 10 bases, with 15 bases spanning the gap. Germline lookup yields CDR1 SGHAT and CDR2 FQNNGV. The CDR3 consists of 14 residues. CDR3 coding DNA: TGTGCCAGCAGCTTAGACAGGGGTGGGGAACTCTACACCTTC. This codes for CASSLDRGGELYTF.

In its sample, this clone was seen many times. With a much larger clone just one base away, this may be a read error. The J gene is TRBJ2-7, the V gene TRBV28, with D perhaps matching TRBD1 or TRBD2 (5 bases each). Per the germline V gene, CDR1 is MDHEN and CDR2 is SYDVKM. V lost 4 bases and J lost 9, with 22 bases in between. This CDR3 region has 15 residues. The CDR3 spells CASSSPSGARGVQYF. CDR3 DNA sequence: TGTGCCAGCAGTTCCCCATCCGGGGCCCGCGGCGTGCAGTACTTC.

The chain couples TRBV20-1 to TRBJ1-1; D gene uncertain. V was cut by 3 bases and J by 0 bases, with 8 bases left in between. Germline CDR1 DFQATT, CDR2 SNEGSKA (reference sequence). The CDR3 spans 13 residues. CDR3 in DNA: TGCAGTGCTAGGGGCGGAATGAACACTGAAGCTTTCTTT. It encodes CSARGGMNTEAFF.